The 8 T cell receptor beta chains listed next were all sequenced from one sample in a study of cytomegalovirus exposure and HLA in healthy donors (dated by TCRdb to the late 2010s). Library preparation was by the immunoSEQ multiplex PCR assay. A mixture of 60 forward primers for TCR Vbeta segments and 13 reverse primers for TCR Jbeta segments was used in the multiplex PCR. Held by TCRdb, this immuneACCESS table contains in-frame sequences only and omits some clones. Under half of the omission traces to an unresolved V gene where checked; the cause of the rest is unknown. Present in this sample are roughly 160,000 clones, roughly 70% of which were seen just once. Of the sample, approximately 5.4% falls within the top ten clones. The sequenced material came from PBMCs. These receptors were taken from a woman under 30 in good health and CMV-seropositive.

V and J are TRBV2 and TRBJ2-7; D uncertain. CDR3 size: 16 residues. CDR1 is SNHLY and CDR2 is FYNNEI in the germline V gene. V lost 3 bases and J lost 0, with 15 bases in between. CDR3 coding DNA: TGTGCCAGCAGTGACCCGTGGCGGTCGAGCTCCTACGAGCAGTACTTC. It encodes CASSDPWRSSSYEQYF.

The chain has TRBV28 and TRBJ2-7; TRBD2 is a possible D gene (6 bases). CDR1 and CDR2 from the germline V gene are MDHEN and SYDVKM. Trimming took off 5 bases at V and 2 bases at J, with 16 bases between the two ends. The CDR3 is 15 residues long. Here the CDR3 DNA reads TGTGCCAGCAGTACTCCGGGGAGGATTACCTACGAGCAGTACTTC. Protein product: CASSTPGRITYEQYF.

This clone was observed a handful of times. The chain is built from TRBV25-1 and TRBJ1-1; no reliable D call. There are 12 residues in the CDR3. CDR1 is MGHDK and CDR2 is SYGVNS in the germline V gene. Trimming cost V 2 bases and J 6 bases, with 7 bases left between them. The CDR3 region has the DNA TGTGCCAGCAGTGAACGCCAGGCTGAAGCTTTCTTT. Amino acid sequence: CASSERQAEAFF.

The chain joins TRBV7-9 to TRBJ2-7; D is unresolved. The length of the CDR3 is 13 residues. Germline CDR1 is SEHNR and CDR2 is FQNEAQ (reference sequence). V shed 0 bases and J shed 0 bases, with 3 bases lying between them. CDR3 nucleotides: TGTGCCAGCAGCTTAGCCAGCTCCTACGAGCAGTACTTC. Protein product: CASSLASSYEQYF.

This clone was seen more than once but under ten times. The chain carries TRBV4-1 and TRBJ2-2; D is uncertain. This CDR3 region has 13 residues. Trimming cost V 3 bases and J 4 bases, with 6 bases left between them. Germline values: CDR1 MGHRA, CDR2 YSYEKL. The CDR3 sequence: CASSHESTGELFF. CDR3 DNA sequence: TGCGCCAGCAGCCATGAGTCCACCGGGGAGCTGTTTTTT.

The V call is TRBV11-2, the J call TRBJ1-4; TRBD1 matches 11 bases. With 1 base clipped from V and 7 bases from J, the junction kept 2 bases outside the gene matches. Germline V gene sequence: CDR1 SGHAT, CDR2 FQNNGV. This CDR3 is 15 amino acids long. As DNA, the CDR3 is TGTGCCAGCAGCTTAGGCGGGACAGGGGGTGAAAAACTGTTTTTT. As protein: CASSLGGTGGEKLFF. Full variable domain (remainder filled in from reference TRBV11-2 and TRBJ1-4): EAGVAQSPRYKIIEKRQSVAFWCNPISGHATLYWYQQILGQGPKLLIQFQNNGVVDDSQLPKDRFSAERLKGVDSTLKIQPAKLEDSAVYLCASSLGGTGGEKLFFGSGTQLSVL.

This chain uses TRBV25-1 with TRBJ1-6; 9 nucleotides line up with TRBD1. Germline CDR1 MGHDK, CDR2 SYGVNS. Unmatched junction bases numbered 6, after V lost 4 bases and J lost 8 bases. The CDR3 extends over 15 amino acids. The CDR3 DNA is TGTGCCAGCAGTGCCGCGACAGGGGGTTATTCACCCCTCCACTTT. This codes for CASSAATGGYSPLHF.

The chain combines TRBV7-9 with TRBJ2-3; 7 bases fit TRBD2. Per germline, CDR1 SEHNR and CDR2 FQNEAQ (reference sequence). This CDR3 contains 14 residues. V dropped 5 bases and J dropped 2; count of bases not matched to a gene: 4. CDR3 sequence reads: CASSPSGDTDTQYF. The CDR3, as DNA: TGTGCCAGCAGCCCCAGCGGGGACACAGATACGCAGTATTTT.